Presented here are 28 T cell receptor beta chains from one specimen sequenced in a study of human T cells and chemical hapten exposure. TCRdb ran MiXCR on the RACE reads and lists one entry per CDR3 protein. The sample carries roughly 360,000 distinct CDR3 sequences, around 4.8% recorded once. Time point described: patch test 1, 2 weeks after DPC sensitization. Specified treatment: therapeutic diphenylcyclopropenone sensitization with weekly scalp DPC. This material consisted of whole blood, taken in connection with sensitization to the hapten diphenylcyclopropenone (DPC). These receptors were obtained from a woman aged 45-65 years with alopecia areata. Some clones in this sample may be carry-over from other donors' samples.

This clonotype was observed many times. The chain carries TRBV7-9 and TRBJ1-2; 8 nucleotides line up with TRBD1. J was trimmed by 0 bases and V by 5 bases; bases with no gene match: 5. Germline V gene data show CDR1 as SEHNR and CDR2 as FQNEAQ (reference sequence). The CDR3 is 15 amino acids. Here the CDR3 DNA reads TGTGCCAGCAGCCGGGGACAGGCCACTAACTATGGCTACACCTTC. Translating gives CASSRGQATNYGYTF.

In its sample, this clonotype was seen a few times. The gene calls are TRBV28 and TRBJ2-6; D could derive from TRBD1 or TRBD2 (5 bases each). Germline V gene data show CDR1 as MDHEN and CDR2 as SYDVKM. V lost 6 bases, J lost 4 bases, and 13 bases lay in between. This CDR3 is 15 amino acids long. This CDR3 reads CASRGDGVGANVLTF. The CDR3 DNA reads TGTGCCAGCAGGGGGGACGGGGTAGGGGCCAACGTCCTGACTTTC.

This clonotype was found a few times. This chain uses TRBV4-3 with TRBJ1-2, with D possibly matching TRBD1 (5 bases). This CDR3 has 15 amino acids. Trimming pared 0 bases from V and 0 bases from J, leaving 8 bases between. CDR1 LGHNA and CDR2 YSLEER come from the germline V gene. As DNA, the CDR3 is TGCGCCAGCAGCCAAGATGGGGCCGCTAACTATGGCTACACCTTC. Translation: CASSQDGAANYGYTF.

This chain connects TRBV6-1 to TRBJ1-5, with no clear D. V lost 7 bases to trimming and J lost 2 bases, with 12 bases between them. The CDR3 totals 14 residues. Germline V lookup: CDR1 MNHNS, CDR2 SASEGT. The CDR3, as DNA: TGTGCCAGCAATGGGGTTCGGGGCAATCAGCCCCAGCATTTT. Translation gives CASNGVRGNQPQHF.

This clonotype was recorded at least ten times. V and J are TRBV20-1 and TRBJ2-3, with D uncertain. Germline values: CDR1 DFQATT, CDR2 SNEGSKA (reference sequence). Trimming removed 4 bases at V and 1 base at J, with 15 bases between. The CDR3 has 15 residues. As DNA, the CDR3 is TGCAGTGCTACGAGGACCTCCGTGGGCACAGATACGCAGTATTTT. It encodes CSATRTSVGTDTQYF.

This clonotype was recorded many times. The chain carries TRBV28 and TRBJ2-1; D is unclear. The CDR3 contains 14 residues. The germline V gene encodes CDR1 MDHEN and CDR2 SYDVKM. Trimming stripped 6 bases from V and 4 bases from J, with 13 bases between. CDR3 loop: CASSPRLVYNEQFF. CDR3 coding DNA: TGTGCCAGCAGCCCTCGACTGGTTTACAATGAGCAGTTCTTC.

This clonotype was picked up many times. This rearrangement joins TRBV24-1 to TRBJ2-3; TRBD2 is a possible D gene (6 bases). Germline lookup yields CDR1 KGHDR and CDR2 SFDVKD. V lost 5 bases, J lost 2 bases, and 13 bases lay in between. The CDR3 consists of 15 residues. As DNA, the CDR3 is TGTGCCACCAGTGGTCACCGGGACTCCACAGATACGCAGTATTTT. It codes for CATSGHRDSTDTQYF.

This clonotype was recorded at least ten times. The chain joins TRBV9 to TRBJ2-3, with D tentatively TRBD1 (5 bases). Trimming left V 4 bases short and J 2 bases short, with 11 bases between. CDR3 length: 14 residues. Germline-derived CDR1 and CDR2 are SGDLS and YYNGEE. CDR3 in DNA: TGTGCCAGCAGCCCCCGACAGACCACAGATACGCAGTATTTT. Translated: CASSPRQTTDTQYF.

With regard to this clonotype: This clone may be a read error of a much larger clone one base away. This chain links TRBV5-1 with TRBJ1-6; 12 bases are a match to TRBD1. This CDR3 region has 17 residues. CDR1 SGHRS and CDR2 YFSETQ come from the germline V gene. This CDR3 reads CDSSLDARDRGLSPLHF. DNA of the CDR3: TGCGACAGCAGCTTGGATGCCCGGGACAGGGGGCTTTCACCCCTCCACTTT.

This clonotype was counted many times. Mismatch with germline at one junction end may stem from a read error. The chain combines TRBV2 with TRBJ1-6; a possible D gene is TRBD1 (6 bases). The CDR3 has 13 amino acids. Germline V CDR1 and CDR2: SNHLY, FYNNEI. CDR3 residues: CASREGGGSPLHF. CDR3 DNA: TGTGCCAGCAGGGAAGGGGGAGGCTCACCCCTCCACTTT.

There are many counts of this clonotype. The chain carries TRBV20-1 and TRBJ2-1; a possible D gene is TRBD1 (5 bases). Germline loops: CDR1 DFQATT, CDR2 SNEGSKA (reference sequence). The V and J ends lost 5 bases and 1 base respectively, with 15 bases between them. There are 15 residues in the CDR3. In DNA form, the CDR3 reads TGCAGTGCTTGGGGCCCCACCCCATCCTACAATGAGCAGTTCTTC. It specifies CSAWGPTPSYNEQFF.

This clonotype was counted only a few times. The chain uses TRBV27 and TRBJ1-5; D not certain. The germline V gene encodes CDR1 MNHEY and CDR2 SMNVEV (reference sequence). With 2 bases removed from V and 0 bases from J, the gap between germline ends came to 5 bases. CDR3 length: 14 amino acids. The CDR3 protein is CASSLQHSNQPQHF. The CDR3 region has the DNA TGTGCCAGCAGTTTACAGCATAGCAATCAGCCCCAGCATTTT.

This clonotype has at least ten counts. The chain uses TRBV5-5 and TRBJ2-3; 7 bases align to TRBD1. CDR1 is SGHKS and CDR2 is YYEKEE in the germline V gene (reference sequence). The CDR3 runs to 15 residues. With 4 bases clipped from V and 1 base from J, the junction kept 6 bases outside the gene matches. CDR3 amino acids: CASSRQGVGTDTQYF. The DNA for the CDR3 is TGTGCCAGCAGCCGACAGGGAGTGGGCACAGATACGCAGTATTTT.

The chain uses TRBV20-1 and TRBJ2-7, with TRBD2 identical over 9 bases. CDR1 DFQATT and CDR2 SNEGSKA come from the germline V gene (reference sequence). The CDR3 length is 13 residues. The ends lost 6 bases at V and 4 bases at J; junction bases unmatched: 7. The CDR3 region has the DNA TGCAGTGCCCAAGTGGCGGGAGGGTACGAGCAGTACTTC. Encoded protein: CSAQVAGGYEQYF.

This clonotype was detected ten times or more. The chain recombines TRBV7-2 with TRBJ1-3; D not certain. Germline V gene sequence: CDR1 SGHTA, CDR2 FQGNSA. V lost 5 bases and J lost 0, with 11 bases in between. CDR3 length: 15 residues. As DNA, the CDR3 is TGTGCCAGCAGCGTGGGTATCGGCTCTGGAAACACCATATATTTT. Translated: CASSVGIGSGNTIYF. Full variable domain (remainder filled in from reference TRBV7-2 and TRBJ1-3): GAGVSQSPSNKVTEKGKDVELRCDPISGHTALYWYRQSLGQGLEFLIYFQGNSAPDKSGLPSDRFSAERTGGSVSTLTIQRTQQEDSAVYLCASSVGIGSGNTIYFGEGSWLTVV.

This clonotype was counted at least ten times. The chain has TRBV27 and TRBJ1-1; 7 bases fit TRBD1. CDR3 length equals 16 residues. From germline, CDR1 is MNHEY and CDR2 SMNVEV (reference sequence). J was trimmed by 8 bases and V by 2 bases; bases with no gene match: 14. Here the CDR3 reads CASSLTVTGFFTEAFF. The CDR3 nucleotides read TGTGCCAGCAGTTTAACAGTGACAGGGTTTTTCACGGAAGCTTTCTTT.

Ten or more counts support this clonotype. The V gene is TRBV10-3, the J gene TRBJ2-7, with D hard to call. From germline, CDR1 is ENHRY and CDR2 SYGVKD. With 6 bases removed from V and 2 bases from J, the gap between germline ends came to 14 bases. The CDR3 consists of 14 residues. Here the CDR3 reads CAIRDGANAYEQYF. The CDR3 nucleotides read TGTGCCATCAGGGACGGCGCCAACGCCTACGAGCAGTACTTC.

This clonotype was counted at least ten times. V usage is TRBV10-3 and J usage is TRBJ2-1, with TRBD2 matching 8 bases. The CDR3 consists of 12 residues. Germline lookup yields CDR1 ENHRY and CDR2 SYGVKD. J lost 8 bases, V lost 6 bases, and 3 bases had no gene match. CDR3 sequence reads: CAISGTRHEQFF. The DNA for the CDR3 is TGTGCCATCAGCGGGACTAGACATGAGCAGTTCTTC.

As concerns this clonotype: This may be a read error, as it is one base from a much larger clone. V is TRBV3-1 and J is TRBJ2-1, with D uncertain. The J call may be faulty, since TRBJ2-7 better matches the DNA end. This CDR3 is built from 14 residues. Germline V gene data show CDR1 as LGHDT and CDR2 as YNNKEL (reference sequence). CDR3 DNA sequence: TGTGCCAGCAGCCGAACATCCCAAGGGAATGAGCAGTACTTC. It specifies CASSRTSQGNEQYF.

This clonotype has at least ten counts. The genes are TRBV12-3 or TRBV12-4 and TRBJ1-5; D is perhaps TRBD1 (5 bases). V lost 3 bases to trimming and J lost 2 bases, with 14 bases between them. The CDR3 contains 16 residues. CDR3 amino acids: CASSLTPPQGNQPQHF. In DNA form, the CDR3 reads TGTGCCAGCAGTTTGACCCCCCCACAGGGCAATCAGCCCCAGCATTTT.

Many counts were recorded for this clonotype. V usage is TRBV5-6 and J usage is TRBJ2-1; TRBD1 agrees at 11 bases. Trimming removed 0 bases from V and 6 bases from J; junction bases left unmatched: 14. This CDR3 comprises 19 residues. Germline values: CDR1 SGHDT, CDR2 YYEEEE. The CDR3 protein is CASSLGSFRDRGFLNEQFF. The CDR3 bases are TGTGCCAGCAGCTTGGGCTCATTCCGGGACAGGGGGTTCCTCAATGAGCAGTTCTTC.

Many counts were recorded for this clonotype. The chain uses TRBV10-3 and TRBJ1-1, with D maybe TRBD1 (5 bases). This CDR3 contains 16 residues. V lost 5 bases and J lost 1, with 17 bases in between. Germline CDR1 reads ENHRY; CDR2 reads SYGVKD. The CDR3 DNA follows: TGTGCCATCAGTCCTAGCTCGGGACTTCCGAACACTGAAGCTTTCTTT. As protein: CAISPSSGLPNTEAFF.

This clonotype was seen repeatedly, ten times or more. The chain carries TRBV7-2 and TRBJ2-1; no firm D call. CDR1 and CDR2 (germline): SGHTA, FQGNSA. This CDR3 is 12 amino acids long. Trimming cost V 4 bases and J 5 bases, with 6 bases left between them. The CDR3 is CASSSRDNEQFF. The DNA for the CDR3 is TGTGCCAGCAGCTCACGGGACAATGAGCAGTTCTTC. The variable domain in full, completed from reference TRBV7-2 and TRBJ2-1, reads GAGVSQSPSNKVTEKGKDVELRCDPISGHTALYWYRQSLGQGLEFLIYFQGNSAPDKSGLPSDRFSAERTGGSVSTLTIQRTQQEDSAVYLCASSSRDNEQFFGPGTRLTVL.

This clonotype was seen a few times. This sequence joins TRBV5-1 and TRBJ2-3; D remains ambiguous. V lost 7 bases, J lost 6 bases, and 36 bases lay in between. The CDR3 runs to 20 residues. The germline gives CDR1 SGHRS, CDR2 YFSETQ. CDR3 nucleotides: TGCGCCAGCGGTTTCCCCGCGCGGTCCAGTATTGGCTTTGCCAGCGATACGCAGTATTTT. Amino acids: CASGFPARSSIGFASDTQYF.

This clonotype was recorded many times. The rearrangement uses TRBV28 and TRBJ2-6; D gene ambiguous. The CDR3 is 14 residues long. The ends were cut back, 4 bases at V and 0 bases at J, with 4 bases in the middle. The germline V gene has CDR1 MDHEN and CDR2 SYDVKM. CDR3 sequence reads: CASSSLSGANVLTF. The CDR3 coding sequence is TGTGCCAGCAGTTCCCTCTCTGGGGCCAACGTCCTGACTTTC.

This clonotype was seen ten or more times. The genes are TRBV6-2 or TRBV6-3 and TRBJ2-5; TRBD2 matches 15 bases. V dropped 2 bases and J dropped 5; count of bases not matched to a gene: 9. The CDR3 is 18 residues long. The V gene's germline CDR1 is MNHEY and CDR2 SVGEGT. CDR3 residues: CASSYSGLAGGPKETQYF. The CDR3, as DNA: TGTGCCAGCAGTTACAGTGGACTAGCGGGAGGGCCGAAGGAGACCCAGTACTTC.

In this sample, this clonotype turned up many times. This rearrangement joins TRBV24-1 to TRBJ2-3, with 9 bases identical to TRBD1. The trim removed 7 bases at V and 3 bases at J, leaving 10 bases unmatched. Germline V lookup: CDR1 KGHDR, CDR2 SFDVKD. The CDR3 totals 16 residues. CDR3 nucleotide sequence: TGTGCCACCAGCGTGGGGTCCGGACAGGGGACAGATACGCAGTATTTT. Amino acids: CATSVGSGQGTDTQYF.

In its sample, this clonotype was seen many times. The rearrangement joins TRBV5-6 to TRBJ2-7; 7 nucleotides align to TRBD2. The J segment lost 7 bases and the V segment lost 5 bases, leaving 6 bases of the junction unmatched. CDR1 is SGHDT and CDR2 is YYEEEE in the germline V gene. The CDR3 length is 12 residues. The CDR3 coding sequence is TGTGCCAGCAGTTTAACTAGCGCAGAGCAGTACTTC. Protein product: CASSLTSAEQYF.